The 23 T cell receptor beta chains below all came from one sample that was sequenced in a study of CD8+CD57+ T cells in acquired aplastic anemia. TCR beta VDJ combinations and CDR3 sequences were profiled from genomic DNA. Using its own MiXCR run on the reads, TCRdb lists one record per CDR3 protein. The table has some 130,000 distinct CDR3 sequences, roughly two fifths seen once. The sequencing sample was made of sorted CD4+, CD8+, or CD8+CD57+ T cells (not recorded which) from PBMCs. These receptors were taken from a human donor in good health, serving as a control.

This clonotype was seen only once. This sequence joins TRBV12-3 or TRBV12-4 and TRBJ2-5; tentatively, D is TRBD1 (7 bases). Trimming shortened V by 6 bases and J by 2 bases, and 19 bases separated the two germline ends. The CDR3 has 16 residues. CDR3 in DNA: TGTGCCAGCAGCCGACCACGCAGGGGGGAGCAAGAGACCCAGTACTTC. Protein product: CASSRPRRGEQETQYF.

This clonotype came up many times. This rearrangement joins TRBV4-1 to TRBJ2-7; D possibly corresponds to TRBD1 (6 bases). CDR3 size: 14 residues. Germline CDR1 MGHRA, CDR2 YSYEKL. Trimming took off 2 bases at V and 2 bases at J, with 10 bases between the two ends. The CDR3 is CASSQTDSTYEQYF. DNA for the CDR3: TGCGCCAGCAGCCAAACGGACAGTACCTACGAGCAGTACTTC.

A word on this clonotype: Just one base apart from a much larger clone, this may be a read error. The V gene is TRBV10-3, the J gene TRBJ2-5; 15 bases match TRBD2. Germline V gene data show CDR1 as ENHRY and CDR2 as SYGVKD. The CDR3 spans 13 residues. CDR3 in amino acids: CASSRTSGGAKYF. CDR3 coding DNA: TGTGCCAGCAGTCGGACTAGCGGGGGGGCGAAGTACTTC.

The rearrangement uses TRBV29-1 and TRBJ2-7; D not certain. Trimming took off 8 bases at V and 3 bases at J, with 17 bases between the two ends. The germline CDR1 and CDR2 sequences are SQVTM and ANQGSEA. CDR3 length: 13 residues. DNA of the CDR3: TGCAGCATTGGCAAATCCTCCGGCTACGAGCAGTACTTC. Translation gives CSIGKSSGYEQYF.

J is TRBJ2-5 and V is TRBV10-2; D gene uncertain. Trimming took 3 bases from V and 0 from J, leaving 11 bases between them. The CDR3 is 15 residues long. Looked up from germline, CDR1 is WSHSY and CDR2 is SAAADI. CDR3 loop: CASSDILPYQETQYF. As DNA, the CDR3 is TGCGCCAGCAGTGATATCCTCCCCTACCAAGAGACCCAGTACTTC.

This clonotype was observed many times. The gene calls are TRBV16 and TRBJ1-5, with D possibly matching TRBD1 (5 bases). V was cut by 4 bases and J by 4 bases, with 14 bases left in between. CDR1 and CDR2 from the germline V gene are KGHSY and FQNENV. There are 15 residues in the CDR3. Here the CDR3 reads CASSPGGTGNQPQHF. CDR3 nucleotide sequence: TGTGCCAGCAGCCCCGGGGGGACGGGGAATCAGCCCCAGCATTTT. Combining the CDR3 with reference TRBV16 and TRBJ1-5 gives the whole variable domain GEEVAQTPKHLVRGEGQKAKLYCAPIKGHSYVFWYQQVLKNEFKFLISFQNENVFDETGMPKERFSAKCLPNSPCSLEIQATKLEDSAVYFCASSPGGTGNQPQHFGDGTRLSIL.

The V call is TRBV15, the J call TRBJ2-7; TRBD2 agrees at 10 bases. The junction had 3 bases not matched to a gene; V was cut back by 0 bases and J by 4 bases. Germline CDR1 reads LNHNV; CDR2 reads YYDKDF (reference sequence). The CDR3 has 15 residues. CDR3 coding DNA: TGTGCCACCAGCAGAGATAGCGGGGGGACGTACGAGCAGTACTTC. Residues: CATSRDSGGTYEQYF. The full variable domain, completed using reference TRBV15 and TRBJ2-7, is DAMVIQNPRYQVTQFGKPVTLSCSQTLNHNVMYWYQQKSSQAPKLLFHYYDKDFNNEADTPDNFQSRRPNTSFCFLDIRSPGLGDTAMYLCATSRDSGGTYEQYFGPGTRLTVT.

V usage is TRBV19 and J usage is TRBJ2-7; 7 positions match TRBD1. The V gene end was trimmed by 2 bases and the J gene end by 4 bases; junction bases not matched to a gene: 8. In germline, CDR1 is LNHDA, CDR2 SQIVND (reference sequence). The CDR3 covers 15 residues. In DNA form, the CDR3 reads TGTGCCAGTAGTATAAACAAGGGGGCTCGTTACGAGCAGTACTTC. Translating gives CASSINKGARYEQYF. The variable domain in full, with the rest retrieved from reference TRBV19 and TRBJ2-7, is DGGITQSPKYLFRKEGQNVTLSCEQNLNHDAMYWYRQDPGQGLRLIYYSQIVNDFQKGDIAEGYSVSREKKESFPLTVTSAQKNPTAFYLCASSINKGARYEQYFGPGTRLTVT.

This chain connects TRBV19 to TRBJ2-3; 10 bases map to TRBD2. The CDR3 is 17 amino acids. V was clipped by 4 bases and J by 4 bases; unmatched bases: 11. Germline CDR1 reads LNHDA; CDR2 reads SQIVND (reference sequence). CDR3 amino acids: CASSTTLAGNTADTQYF. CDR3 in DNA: TGTGCCAGTAGTACCACACTAGCGGGGAACACGGCAGATACGCAGTATTTT.

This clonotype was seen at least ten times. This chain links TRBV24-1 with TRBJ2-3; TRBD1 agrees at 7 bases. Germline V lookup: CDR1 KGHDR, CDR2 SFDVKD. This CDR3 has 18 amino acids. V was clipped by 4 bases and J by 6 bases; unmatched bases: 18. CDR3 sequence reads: CATSDPTYGKGASDTQYF. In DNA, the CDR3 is TGTGCCACCAGTGACCCGACCTACGGTAAGGGGGCGTCGGATACGCAGTATTTT.

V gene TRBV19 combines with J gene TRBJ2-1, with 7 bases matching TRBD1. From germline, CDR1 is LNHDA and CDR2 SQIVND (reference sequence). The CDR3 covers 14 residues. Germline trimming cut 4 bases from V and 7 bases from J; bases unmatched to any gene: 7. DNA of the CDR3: TGTGCCAGTAGTACCGGGACAGCCTTGAATGAGCAGTTCTTC. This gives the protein CASSTGTALNEQFF.

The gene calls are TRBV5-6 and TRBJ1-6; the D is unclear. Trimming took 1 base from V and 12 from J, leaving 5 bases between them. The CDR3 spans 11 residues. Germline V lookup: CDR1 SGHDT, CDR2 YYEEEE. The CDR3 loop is CASSLRGPLHF. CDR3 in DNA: TGTGCCAGCAGCTTGAGAGGACCCCTCCACTTT.

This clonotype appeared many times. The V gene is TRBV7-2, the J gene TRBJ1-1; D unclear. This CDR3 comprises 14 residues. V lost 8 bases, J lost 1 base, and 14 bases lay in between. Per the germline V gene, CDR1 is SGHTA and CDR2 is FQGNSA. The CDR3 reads CASGLRTGNTEAFF. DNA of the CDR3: TGTGCCAGCGGGCTCAGGACCGGGAACACTGAAGCTTTCTTT.

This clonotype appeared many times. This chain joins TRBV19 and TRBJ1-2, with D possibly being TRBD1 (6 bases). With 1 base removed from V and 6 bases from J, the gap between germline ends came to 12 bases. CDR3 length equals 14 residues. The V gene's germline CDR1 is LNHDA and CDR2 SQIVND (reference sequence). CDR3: CASSIGRTAHGYTF. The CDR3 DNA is TGTGCCAGTAGTATAGGGCGGACAGCCCATGGCTACACCTTC.

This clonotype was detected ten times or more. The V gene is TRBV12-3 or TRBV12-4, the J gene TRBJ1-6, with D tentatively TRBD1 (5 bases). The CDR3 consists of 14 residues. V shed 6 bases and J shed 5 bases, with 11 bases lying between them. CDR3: CASRGRRNNSPLHF. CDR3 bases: TGTGCCAGCAGGGGGCGGCGGAATAATTCACCCCTCCACTTT.

The CDR3 coding sequence is TGCGCCAGCAGTGAGTCCCCGGAGAGAATCCAGTACTTC. Residues: CASSESPERIQYF. J is TRBJ2-5 and V is TRBV10-1; D is unresolved. V was pared by 0 bases and J by 10 bases, with 12 bases between. The CDR3 sequence is 13 residues long. Germline loops: CDR1 WNHNN, CDR2 SYGVQD (reference sequence).

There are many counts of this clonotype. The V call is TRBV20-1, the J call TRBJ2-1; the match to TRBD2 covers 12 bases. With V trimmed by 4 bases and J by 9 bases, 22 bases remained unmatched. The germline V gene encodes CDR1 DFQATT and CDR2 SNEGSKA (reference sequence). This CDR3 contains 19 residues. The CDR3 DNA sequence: TGCAGTGCTACCCAGTTAGAGGGTCTAGCGGGGGGGATGTATGGTGAGCAGTTCTTC. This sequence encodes CSATQLEGLAGGMYGEQFF.

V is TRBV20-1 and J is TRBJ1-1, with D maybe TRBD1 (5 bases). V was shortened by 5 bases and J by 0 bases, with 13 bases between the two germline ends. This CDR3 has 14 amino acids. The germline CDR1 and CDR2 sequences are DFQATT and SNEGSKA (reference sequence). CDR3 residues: CSAPGRGMNTEAFF. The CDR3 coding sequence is TGCAGTGCTCCTGGACGGGGGATGAACACTGAAGCTTTCTTT.

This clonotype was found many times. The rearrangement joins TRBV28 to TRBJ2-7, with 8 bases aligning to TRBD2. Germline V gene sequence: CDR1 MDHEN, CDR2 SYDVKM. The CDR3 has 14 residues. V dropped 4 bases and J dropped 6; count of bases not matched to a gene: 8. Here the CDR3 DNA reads TGTGCCAGCAGTTCCGGCGGGGGGTTGCGCGAGCAGTACTTC. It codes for CASSSGGGLREQYF.

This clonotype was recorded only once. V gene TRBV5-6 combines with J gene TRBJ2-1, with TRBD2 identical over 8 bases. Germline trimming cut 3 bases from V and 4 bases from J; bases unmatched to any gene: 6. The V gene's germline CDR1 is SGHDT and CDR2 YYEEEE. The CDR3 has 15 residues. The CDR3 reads CASSSGLAAYNEQFF. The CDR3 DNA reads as TGTGCCAGCAGCTCCGGACTAGCAGCTTACAATGAGCAGTTCTTC.

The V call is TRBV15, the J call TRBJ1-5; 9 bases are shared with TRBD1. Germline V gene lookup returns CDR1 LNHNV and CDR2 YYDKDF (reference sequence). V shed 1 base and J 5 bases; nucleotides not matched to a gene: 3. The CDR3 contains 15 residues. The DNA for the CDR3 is TGTGCCACCAGCAGAGCGGGACAGGGAGATCAGCCCCAGCATTTT. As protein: CATSRAGQGDQPQHF.

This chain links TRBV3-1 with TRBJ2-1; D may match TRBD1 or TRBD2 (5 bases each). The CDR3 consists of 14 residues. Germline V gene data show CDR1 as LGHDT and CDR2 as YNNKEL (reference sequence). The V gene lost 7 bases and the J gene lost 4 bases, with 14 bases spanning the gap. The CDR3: CASTPGTLYNEQFF. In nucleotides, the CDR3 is TGTGCCAGCACCCCTGGGACCCTTTACAATGAGCAGTTCTTC.

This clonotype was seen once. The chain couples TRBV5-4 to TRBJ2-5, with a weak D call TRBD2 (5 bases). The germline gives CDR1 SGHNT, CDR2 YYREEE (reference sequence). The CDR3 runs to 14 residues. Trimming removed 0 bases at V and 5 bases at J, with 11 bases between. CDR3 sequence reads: CASSLGLAPETQYF. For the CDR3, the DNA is TGTGCCAGCAGCTTGGGGCTAGCACCCGAGACCCAGTACTTC. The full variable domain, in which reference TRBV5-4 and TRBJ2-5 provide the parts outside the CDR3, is ETGVTQSPTHLIKTRGQQVTLRCSSQSGHNTVSWYQQALGQGPQFIFQYYREEENGRGNFPPRFSGLQFPNYSSELNVNALELDDSALYLCASSLGLAPETQYFGPGTRLLVL.